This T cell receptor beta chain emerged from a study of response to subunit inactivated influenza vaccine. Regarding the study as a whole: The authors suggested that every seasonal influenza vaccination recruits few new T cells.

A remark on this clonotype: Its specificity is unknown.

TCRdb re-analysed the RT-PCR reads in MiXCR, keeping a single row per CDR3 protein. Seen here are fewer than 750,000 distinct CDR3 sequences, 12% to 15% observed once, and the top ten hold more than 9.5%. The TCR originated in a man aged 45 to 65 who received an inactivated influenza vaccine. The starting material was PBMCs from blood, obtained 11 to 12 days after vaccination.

Here the CDR3 DNA reads TGTGCCAGCAGTGAGCGGGAGGATTCCTACGAGCAGTACTTC. As protein: CASSEREDSYEQYF. V and J are TRBV28 and TRBJ2-7; 9 bases are shared with TRBD2. CDR1 and CDR2 (germline): MDHEN, SYDVKM. CDR3 size: 14 residues. V lost 5 bases to trimming and J lost 1 base; unmatched junction nucleotides: 3.